This T cell receptor (beta chain) was recorded in a study of shared clonotypes between healthy human individuals. Study-wide results and caveats: Limited genetic and exposure-history diversity came from having few donors.

About this clone: Its antigen is unknown.

TCRdb keeps only in-frame clones here, not all; method: immunoSEQ multiplex PCR. Of about half a million clones listed, roughly 80% are singletons. Germline lookup yields CDR1 KGHSH and CDR2 LQKENI. V lost 2 bases to trimming and J lost 7 bases, with 9 bases between them. This CDR3 has 13 residues. This TCR was recovered from a woman between 40 and 50 years old in good health. Some clones in this sample may be carry-over from other donors' samples. The sequencing input was PBMCs. The chain has TRBV18 and TRBJ2-1; D unclear. The CDR3 sequence: CASSPGYLNEQFF. The CDR3 bases are TGTGCCAGCTCACCAGGCTACCTTAATGAGCAGTTCTTC.